The entry below gives a single TCR beta chain sequence along with its context. Its cognate antigen is unknown. The sample originates from a study of T cells expressing NK-cell markers. Study overall: Cells sorted as CD3+CD56+NKG2C+, CD3+CD56+NKG2C- and CD3+CD56-NKG2C+ T cells supplied the TCR beta repertoires. There were seven HCMV-seropositive donors and one seronegative donor among the eight sequenced. The study, taken as a whole, reports: The HCMV specificity of the expanded NKG2C+ T cell clones stayed unresolved. Roughly 1.0-8% of CD8+ T cells in roughly six donors belonged to dominant NKG2C+ clonotypes.

The CDR3 has 15 amino acids. Germline assignment: CDR1 SGHNT and CDR2 YYREEE (reference sequence). TCRdb reworked the 5' RACE reads into one entry per CDR3 protein, no DNA. Its table lists hundreds of thousands of distinct CDR3 sequences. This receptor was identified in a man aged 18 to 30 in good health. The V and J genes are TRBV5-4 and TRBJ1-1. Sequenced material: blood T cells: a sorted CD56 or NKG2C T cell subset, CD4+ or CD8+ T cells, or bulk PBMC T cells (not recorded which). CDR3 protein: CASSLAGVRNTEAFF.